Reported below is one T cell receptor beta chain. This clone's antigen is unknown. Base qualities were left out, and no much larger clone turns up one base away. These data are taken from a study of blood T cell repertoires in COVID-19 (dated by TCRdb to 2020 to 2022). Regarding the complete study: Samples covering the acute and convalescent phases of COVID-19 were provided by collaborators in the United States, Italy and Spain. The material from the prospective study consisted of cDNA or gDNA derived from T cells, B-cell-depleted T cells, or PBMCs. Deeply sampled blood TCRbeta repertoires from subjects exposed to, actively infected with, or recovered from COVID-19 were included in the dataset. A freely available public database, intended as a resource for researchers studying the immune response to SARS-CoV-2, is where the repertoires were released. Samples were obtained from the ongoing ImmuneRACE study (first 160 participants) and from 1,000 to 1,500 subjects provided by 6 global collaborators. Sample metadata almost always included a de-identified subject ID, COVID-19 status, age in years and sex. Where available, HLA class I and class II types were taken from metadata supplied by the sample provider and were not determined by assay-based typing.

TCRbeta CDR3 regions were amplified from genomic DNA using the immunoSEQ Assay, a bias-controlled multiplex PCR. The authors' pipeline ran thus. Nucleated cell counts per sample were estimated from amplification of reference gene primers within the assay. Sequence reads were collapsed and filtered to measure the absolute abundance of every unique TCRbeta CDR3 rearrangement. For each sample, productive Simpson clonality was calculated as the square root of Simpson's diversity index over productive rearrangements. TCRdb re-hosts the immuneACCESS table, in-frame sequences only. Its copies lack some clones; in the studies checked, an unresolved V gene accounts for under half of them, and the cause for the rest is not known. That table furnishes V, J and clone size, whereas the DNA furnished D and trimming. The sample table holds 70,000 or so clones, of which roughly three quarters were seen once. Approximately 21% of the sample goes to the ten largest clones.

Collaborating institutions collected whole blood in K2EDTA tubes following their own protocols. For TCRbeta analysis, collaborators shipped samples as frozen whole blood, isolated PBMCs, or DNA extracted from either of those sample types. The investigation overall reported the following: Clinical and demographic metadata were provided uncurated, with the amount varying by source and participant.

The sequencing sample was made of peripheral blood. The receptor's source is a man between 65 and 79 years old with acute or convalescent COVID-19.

The nucleotide sequence is given as TGTGCCAGCAGTTTAGCTAGCGGGAGGAGGGGAGAGACCCAGTACTTC. Its translation is CASSLASGRRGETQYF. The chain joins TRBV27 to TRBJ2-5; 11 junctional bases match TRBD2. From cysteine to phenylalanine, the CDR3 is 16 amino acids long. Just the 48-base CDR3 DNA is kept, in frame starting at base 1. Taken from the germline V gene (reference sequence), the CDR1 and CDR2 loops are MNHEY and SMNVEV. V trim: 2 bases; J trim: 4 bases; unmatched bases: 6.